These T cell receptor beta chains were read from a single sample in a study of T-cell memory formation after mild COVID-19. TCRdb reanalysed the 5' RACE reads using MiXCR and keeps one entry per CDR3 protein. Of some 190,000 distinct CDR3 sequences in the sample, roughly 18% were seen once. The sequencing input was PBMCs or a T cell subset sorted from them (not recorded which). These receptor sequences come from an adult woman who had mild COVID-19 (a few samples of this study predate the infection). Cell type and time point are not known. Both conserved end residues are part of each CDR3. A D gene is named only where the DNA matches it firmly. A row's size may be missing; if present it is once, few, many or a size class.

V,size,D,J,CDR3,DNA
TRBV12-3/TRBV12-4,few,TRBD1,TRBJ1-2,CASSLGTGAGYTF,TGTGCCAGCAGTCTTGGGACAGGGGCCGGCTACACCTTC
TRBV5-1,few,TRBD1,TRBJ2-7,CASSFFSGTGVSYEQYF,TGCGCCAGCAGCTTTTTCTCCGGGACAGGGGTCTCCTACGAGCAGTACTTC
TRBV12-3/TRBV12-4,-,-,TRBJ2-5,CASSFRGDTQETQYF,TGTGCCAGCAGTTTTAGAGGTGACACCCAAGAGACCCAGTACTTC
TRBV24-1,many,-,TRBJ1-5,CATSDSGRGHNQPQHF,TGTGCCACCAGTGATTCGGGCAGGGGACACAATCAGCCCCAGCATTTT
TRBV6-5,-,-,TRBJ2-7,CASSYRQGFYEQYF,TGTGCCAGCAGTTACCGGCAGGGCTTCTACGAGCAGTACTTC
TRBV5-1,few,-,TRBJ1-1,CASSIGHLIQKYTEAFF,TGCGCCAGCAGCATCGGTCACCTCATACAGAAGTACACTGAAGCTTTCTTT
TRBV24-1,few,-,TRBJ2-1,CATSDNNEQFF,TGTGCCACCAGTGACAACAATGAGCAGTTCTTC
TRBV9,-,-,TRBJ1-1,CASSVGVVTEAFF,TGTGCCAGCAGCGTAGGGGTGGTCACTGAAGCTTTCTTT
TRBV30,-,TRBD1,TRBJ1-2,CAWRGPGTANYGYTF,TGTGCCTGGAGAGGGCCAGGGACAGCTAACTATGGCTACACCTTC
TRBV3-1,-,TRBD2,TRBJ2-5,CASSQGLAGGQETQYF,TGTGCCAGCAGCCAAGGACTAGCGGGGGGTCAAGAGACCCAGTACTTC
TRBV7-9,few,-,TRBJ2-2,CASSFGKGATTLNTGELFF,TGTGCCAGCAGCTTCGGGAAAGGAGCTACCACCCTCAACACCGGGGAGCTGTTTTTT
TRBV5-1,-,-,TRBJ2-6,CASSLGPGAGANVLTF,TGCGCCAGCAGCTTGGGCCCGGGGGCTGGGGCCAACGTCCTGACTTTC
TRBV10-3,few,TRBD1,TRBJ2-7,CAINEYGEGAHYEQYF,TGTGCCATCAATGAGTACGGTGAGGGGGCACACTACGAGCAGTACTTC
TRBV6-5,few,-,TRBJ1-2,CASRKRLGDGYTF,TGTGCCAGCCGGAAGAGACTTGGGGATGGCTACACCTTC
TRBV3-1,-,TRBD2,TRBJ2-2,CASSPTISAGASTGELFF,TGTGCCAGCAGCCCTACAATTAGTGCGGGAGCTAGCACCGGGGAGCTGTTTTTT
TRBV10-3,many,TRBD2,TRBJ2-7,CAISGIGTTNSYEQYF,TGTGCCATCAGTGGGATCGGGACTACCAACTCCTACGAGCAGTACTTC
TRBV6-5,-,TRBD1,TRBJ1-1,CASSNAQGLEAFF,TGTGCCAGCAGTAATGCACAGGGGCTTGAAGCTTTCTTT
TRBV5-1,-,-,TRBJ2-5,CASSLVGLARETQYF,TGCGCCAGCAGCTTGGTCGGGCTAGCGAGGGAGACCCAGTACTTC
TRBV12-3/TRBV12-4,-,-,TRBJ2-3,CASSLAGTLTDTQYF,TGTGCCAGCAGTTTGGCGGGTACCTTAACAGATACGCAGTATTTT
TRBV12-3/TRBV12-4,few,TRBD2,TRBJ2-2,CASSRVAGGPTGELFF,TGTGCCAGCAGTCGAGTAGCGGGGGGGCCGACCGGGGAGCTGTTTTTT
TRBV7-6,-,TRBD2,TRBJ2-1,CASSPPSGGYNEQFF,TGTGCCAGCAGCCCGCCTAGCGGGGGCTACAATGAGCAGTTCTTC
TRBV7-2,-,TRBD2,TRBJ2-3,CASSIGLAGAPDTQYF,TGTGCCAGCAGCATTGGACTAGCGGGAGCTCCAGATACGCAGTATTTT
TRBV5-1,once,TRBD1,TRBJ1-1,CASSSGGLVNTEAFF,TGCGCCAGCAGCTCAGGGGGCCTGGTGAACACTGAAGCTTTCTTT
TRBV24-1,-,-,TRBJ2-5,CATSDPGTAPQETQYF,TGTGCCACCAGTGACCCTGGGACGGCCCCTCAAGAGACCCAGTACTTC
TRBV12-3/TRBV12-4,many,TRBD1,TRBJ2-2,CASSFGQGGGELFF,TGTGCCAGCAGTTTTGGACAGGGAGGTGGGGAGCTGTTTTTT
TRBV7-2,many,TRBD2,TRBJ2-7,CASSPPGGAIHEQYF,TGTGCCAGCAGCCCCCCGGGGGGGGCGATCCACGAGCAGTACTTC
TRBV7-9,-,TRBD1,TRBJ2-3,CASSLGDRDTDTQYF,TGTGCCAGCAGCTTGGGGGACAGGGACACAGATACGCAGTATTTT
TRBV7-2,-,TRBD1,TRBJ1-5,CASSFTQGAMQPQHF,TGTGCCAGCAGCTTTACACAGGGGGCTATGCAGCCCCAGCATTTT
TRBV7-9,-,TRBD2,TRBJ2-1,CASSLSSGSLRGEQFF,TGTGCCAGCAGCTTATCAAGCGGGAGTCTTAGGGGTGAGCAGTTCTTC
TRBV4-1,few,-,TRBJ2-5,CASSQRTFGETQYF,TGCGCCAGCAGCCAAAGGACATTCGGAGAGACCCAGTACTTC
TRBV2,-,-,TRBJ1-5,CASSEKRWPQHF,TGTGCCAGCAGTGAGAAGCGTTGGCCCCAGCATTTT
TRBV20-1,few,TRBD1,TRBJ2-3,CSVGTGGTDTQYF,TGCAGTGTAGGGACAGGGGGCACAGATACGCAGTATTTT
TRBV6-2/TRBV6-3,once,-,TRBJ1-5,CASSYSPRRINQPQHF,TGTGCCAGCAGTTACTCCCCCCGGCGAATCAATCAGCCCCAGCATTTT
TRBV5-1,-,TRBD2,TRBJ2-7,CASSFRGDPGEQYF,TGCGCCAGCAGCTTCCGGGGGGACCCGGGCGAGCAGTACTTC
TRBV12-3/TRBV12-4,few,TRBD2,TRBJ2-3,CASCLGTSGSGTDTQYF,TGTGCCAGCTGCCTAGGGACTAGCGGGAGCGGCACAGATACGCAGTATTTT
TRBV7-2,-,-,TRBJ2-5,CASSQTVETQYF,TGTGCCAGCAGCCAAACCGTTGAGACCCAGTACTTC
TRBV2,-,-,TRBJ2-2,CASSEGTSGALFF,TGTGCCAGCAGTGAAGGAACCTCCGGGGCGCTGTTTTTT
TRBV6-5,few,-,TRBJ1-5,CASSKDGAKGPQHF,TGTGCCAGCAGTAAGGACGGAGCTAAGGGGCCCCAGCATTTT
TRBV6-1,once,-,TRBJ2-3,CASSQIRTDTQYF,TGTGCCAGCAGCCAGATTCGCACAGATACGCAGTATTTT